The clone carrying this TCR beta chain was counted only a few times. Sequencing was performed with immunoSEQ multiplex PCR; in TCRdb, only in-frame clones are kept and a portion is missing. The data show about 80,000 clones, around 90% seen once. The data were taken from a study of T cell responses to AZD1222 COVID-19 vaccine. This CDR3 comprises 18 residues. Germline-derived CDR1 and CDR2 are MNHEY and SVGEGT. Trimming took off 8 bases at V and 3 bases at J, with 26 bases between the two ends. This TCR was recovered from an adult in good health. V and J are TRBV6-2 or TRBV6-3 and TRBJ2-1; D tentatively reads TRBD1 or TRBD2 (7 bases each). The sequences come from peripheral blood, collected on day 0 of AZD1222 vaccination. CDR3: CASRPTGLPAGDYNEQFF. The CDR3 DNA sequence: TGTGCCAGCCGCCCGACAGGGCTCCCCGCGGGGGACTACAATGAGCAGTTCTTC.